This is a list of T cell receptor beta chains from one sample in a study of blood T cell repertoires in COVID-19. The table came from immunoSEQ multiplex PCR; TCRdb's copy has only in-frame clones and leaves some out. The sample holds about 120,000 clones, roughly 81% seen once. Sequenced: peripheral blood. These receptors all stem from a human donor in a cohort sampled during active COVID-19. Both conserved end residues are part of each CDR3. The order of the fields is J gene, clone size, D gene, V gene, CDR3 protein, CDR3 DNA. D genes are given only for firm matches. Clone size, where shown, is once, few, many, or a class for clones that have expanded.

TRBJ1-5	-	-	TRBV19	CASSIGYSNQPQHF	TGTGCCAGTAGTATAGGTTATAGCAATCAGCCCCAGCATTTT
TRBJ2-7	once	TRBD2	TRBV2	CASRDGDYSYEQYF	TGTGCCAGCAGGGATGGGGACTATAGCTACGAGCAGTACTTC
TRBJ2-7	-	-	TRBV7-9	CASSLQVSYEQYF	TGTGCCAGCAGCTTACAGGTATCCTACGAGCAGTACTTC
TRBJ1-5	-	-	TRBV19	CASSMGSGGGSQPQHF	TGTGCCAGTAGTATGGGTTCCGGGGGCGGGAGTCAGCCCCAGCATTTT
TRBJ2-7	-	-	TRBV6-5	CASTLGGITYEQYF	TGTGCCAGCACTTTGGGGGGTATAACCTACGAGCAGTACTTC
TRBJ1-2	-	TRBD1	TRBV6-6	CASRRRTGGASGSYGYTF	TGTGCCAGCAGACGACGGACAGGGGGCGCATCAGGGAGCTATGGCTACACCTTC
TRBJ1-2	-	-	TRBV28	CASRLENSYGYTF	TGTGCCAGCAGGCTCGAGAACTCCTATGGCTACACCTTC
TRBJ1-2	-	TRBD1	TRBV2	CASSEGPGGSSYGYTF	TGTGCCAGCAGTGAAGGCCCAGGGGGATCCTCCTATGGCTACACCTTC
TRBJ2-3	once	TRBD2	TRBV5-4	CASSFGSGRTDTQYF	TGTGCCAGCAGCTTCGGTAGCGGGAGGACTGATACGCAGTATTTT
TRBJ1-5	few	-	TRBV28	CASSRGGNNQPQHF	TGTGCCAGCAGTAGAGGGGGAAACAATCAGCCCCAGCATTTT
TRBJ2-7	few	-	TRBV7-2	CASSPDSNKDEQYF	TGTGCCAGCAGCCCCGACAGTAATAAGGACGAGCAGTACTTC
TRBJ1-2	once	TRBD1	TRBV16	CASSQSTGASYGYTF	TGTGCCAGCAGCCAATCGACAGGGGCTTCTTATGGCTACACCTTC
TRBJ2-5	once	-	TRBV7-2	CASSQAGGQETQYF	TGTGCCAGCAGCCAAGCTGGGGGGCAAGAGACCCAGTACTTC
TRBJ1-3	-	TRBD1	TRBV29-1	CSARGQAISGNTIYF	TGCAGCGCCCGAGGACAGGCGATCTCTGGAAACACCATATATTTT
TRBJ2-7	-	-	TRBV10-3	CAISDRTGSVEQYF	TGTGCCATCAGTGATCGGACGGGGTCGGTCGAGCAGTACTTC
TRBJ2-2	-	TRBD2	TRBV7-6	CASSPYIRAGANTGELFF	TGTGCCAGCAGCCCCTATATAAGAGCGGGGGCGAACACCGGGGAGCTGTTTTTT
TRBJ1-1	-	-	TRBV12-3/TRBV12-4	CASSFSGDTEAFF	TGTGCCAGCAGTTTTTCGGGGGACACTGAAGCTTTCTTT
TRBJ2-7	-	TRBD2	TRBV5-5	CASSWELGTSGSYEQYF	TGTGCCAGCAGCTGGGAACTAGGGACTAGCGGGAGTTACGAGCAGTACTTC
TRBJ2-7	-	TRBD1	TRBV29-1	CSVRQGREQYF	TGCAGCGTCAGACAGGGCCGGGAGCAGTACTTC
TRBJ2-3	many	TRBD1	TRBV9	CASSLGTGIDTQYF	TGTGCCAGCAGCTTAGGGACAGGGATAGATACGCAGTATTTT
TRBJ2-2	-	TRBD2	TRBV6-5	CASSYSFRGSTGELFF	TGTGCCAGCAGTTACTCCTTTCGCGGGAGTACCGGGGAGCTGTTTTTT
TRBJ2-6	few	-	TRBV30	CAWSVTSSGANVLTF	TGTGCCTGGAGTGTAACCAGCTCTGGGGCCAACGTCCTGACTTTC
TRBJ2-1	-	TRBD1	TRBV19	CASWDRGRADEQFF	TGTGCCAGTTGGGACAGGGGAAGAGCGGATGAGCAGTTCTTC
TRBJ2-5	-	TRBD2	TRBV11-3	CASSPRLAGGRETQYF	TGTGCCAGCAGCCCCCGACTAGCGGGGGGCAGAGAGACCCAGTACTTC
TRBJ2-2	-	-	TRBV4-2	CASSQGEGVGELFF	TGTGCCAGCAGCCAAGGGGAGGGGGTCGGGGAGCTGTTTTTT
TRBJ1-4	-	-	TRBV27	CASSLSLALTTELFF	TGTGCCAGCAGTTTATCGCTAGCACTGACGACGGAACTGTTTTTT
TRBJ1-4	-	-	TRBV18	CASSPTGSALREKLFF	TGTGCCAGCTCCCCAACAGGGTCGGCTTTACGAGAAAAACTGTTTTTT
TRBJ2-1	once	TRBD2	TRBV4-1	CASSRLAGALFDEQFF	TGCGCCAGCAGCCGCTTAGCGGGTGCCCTCTTCGATGAGCAGTTCTTC
TRBJ2-2	-	-	TRBV18	CASSPITNTGELFF	TGTGCCAGCTCGCCTATAACGAACACCGGGGAGCTGTTTTTT
TRBJ1-4	-	-	TRBV28	CASSLGGRGEKLFF	TGTGCCAGCAGTTTAGGTGGGAGGGGTGAAAAACTGTTTTTT
TRBJ1-1	-	-	TRBV7-2	CASSFSRGEAFF	TGTGCCAGCAGCTTTTCCCGGGGGGAAGCTTTCTTT
TRBJ2-7	-	-	TRBV11-1	CASSKSGTGAYEQYF	TGTGCCAGCAGCAAAAGCGGGACAGGAGCCTACGAGCAGTACTTC
TRBJ2-7	-	-	TRBV15	CATSRDFGDSYEQYF	TGTGCCACCAGCAGAGATTTCGGGGACTCCTACGAGCAGTACTTC
TRBJ2-2	-	-	TRBV29-1	CSCRENTGELFF	TGCAGCTGCCGAGAGAACACCGGGGAGCTGTTTTTT
TRBJ2-5	-	-	TRBV9	CASSVEPLETQYF	TGTGCCAGCAGCGTAGAGCCTTTGGAGACCCAGTACTTC
TRBJ2-3	-	-	TRBV27	CASSFKDTQYF	TGTGCCAGCAGTTTTAAAGATACGCAGTATTTT
TRBJ2-1	-	TRBD2	TRBV6-2/TRBV6-3	CASSYVIAGGYNEQFF	TGTGCCAGCAGTTACGTAATAGCGGGGGGGTACAATGAGCAGTTCTTC
TRBJ2-1	few	-	TRBV4-3	CASSQDPLPSYNEQFF	TGCGCCAGCAGCCAAGATCCGCTCCCGAGCTACAATGAGCAGTTCTTC
TRBJ1-5	-	-	TRBV7-8	CASSLVGGYNQPQHF	TGTGCCAGCAGCTTAGTGGGGGGGTATAATCAGCCCCAGCATTTT
TRBJ1-2	-	-	TRBV29-1	CSVVFTGDNYGYTF	TGCAGCGTTGTATTTACGGGGGATAACTATGGCTACACCTTC
TRBJ1-1	-	TRBD1	TRBV7-8	CASSPRQGRNTEAFF	TGTGCCAGCAGCCCCCGACAGGGGCGGAACACTGAAGCTTTCTTT
TRBJ2-7	-	-	TRBV14	CASSRGQSFYGGQYF	TGTGCCAGCAGCCGGGGACAGTCCTTTTACGGGGGGCAGTACTTC
TRBJ1-5	-	-	TRBV7-2	CASSLSPDRINQPQHF	TGTGCCAGCAGCTTATCACCCGACAGAATCAATCAGCCCCAGCATTTT
TRBJ1-6	-	-	TRBV6-5	CASTRGNSPLHF	TGTGCCAGCACCAGGGGAAATTCACCCCTCCACTTT
TRBJ1-5	-	-	TRBV7-9	CASSLAGGLNQPQHF	TGTGCCAGCAGCTTAGCAGGCGGACTCAATCAGCCCCAGCATTTT
TRBJ2-7	-	TRBD1	TRBV13	CASSLRPRQGHYEQYF	TGTGCCAGCAGCCTACGCCCCCGACAGGGACACTACGAGCAGTACTTC
TRBJ1-2	-	-	TRBV4-2	CASSQDHGYGYTF	TGTGCCAGCAGCCAAGATCACGGCTATGGCTACACCTTC
TRBJ1-6	-	-	TRBV9	CASSKQAYNSPLHF	TGTGCCAGCAGTAAACAAGCCTATAATTCACCCCTCCACTTT
TRBJ2-3	-	TRBD2	TRBV5-1	CASSLRLNSGGNTDTQYF	TGCGCCAGCAGCTTACGACTGAATAGCGGGGGGAACACAGATACGCAGTATTTT
TRBJ1-4	-	-	TRBV5-4	CASSKNSGEKLFF	TGTGCCAGCAGCAAAAACAGTGGGGAAAAACTGTTTTTT
TRBJ2-5	-	TRBD2	TRBV19	CASSIPGLWETQYF	TGTGCCAGTAGTATCCCGGGACTATGGGAGACCCAGTACTTC
TRBJ1-2	-	-	TRBV9	CASSSEAGTSPSGYTF	TGTGCCAGCAGCTCAGAGGCGGGAACAAGCCCATCGGGCTACACCTTC
TRBJ2-7	-	TRBD2	TRBV11-2	CASSQPTSGVYEQYF	TGTGCCAGCAGCCAACCGACTAGCGGGGTCTACGAGCAGTACTTC
TRBJ2-7	once	-	TRBV5-8	CASSPTASSYEQYF	TGTGCCAGCAGTCCGACAGCGAGCTCCTACGAGCAGTACTTC
TRBJ2-5	-	TRBD2	TRBV4-1	CASSPTSGVSLGTQYF	TGCGCCAGCAGCCCGACTAGCGGAGTTAGCTTGGGGACCCAGTACTTC
TRBJ1-2	-	-	TRBV19	CATPGGLRGYTF	TGTGCCACCCCGGGAGGTCTTCGAGGCTACACCTTC